What follows are 10 T cell receptor beta chains derived from one specimen sequenced in a study of T cells in Graves' hyperthyroidism and ophthalmopathy. RNA transcripts yielded amplified TCR beta CDR3 regions. Carried out on the TCR CDR3, a first-round RT-PCR used the HTBI primer set. TCRdb itself ran the multiplex PCR reads through MiXCR, one entry per CDR3 protein. The table records hundreds of thousands of distinct CDR3 sequences, approximately 15% of them present only once. Sequencing was carried out using blood. The receptors were sampled from a woman under 30 with Graves' hyperthyroidism.

This clonotype was counted at least ten times. This chain uses TRBV30 with TRBJ2-2, with 11 bases fitting TRBD2. In germline, CDR1 is GTSNPN, CDR2 SVGIG (reference sequence). This CDR3 contains 15 residues. V dropped 8 bases and J dropped 4; count of bases not matched to a gene: 9. The CDR3 sequence is CAQETSGGATGELFF. The CDR3, as DNA: TGTGCCCAAGAAACTAGCGGGGGAGCCACCGGGGAGCTGTTTTTT.

The genes are TRBV19 and TRBJ2-7; D may correspond to TRBD1 or TRBD2 (6 bases each). Between the trimmed V and J ends, which lost 6 bases and 6 bases, there was a span of 15 bases. Germline V lookup: CDR1 LNHDA, CDR2 SQIVND (reference sequence). CDR3 length: 13 amino acids. CDR3 amino acids: CASRSQGGFEQYF. The CDR3 DNA is TGTGCCAGTAGGTCACAGGGAGGTTTCGAGCAGTACTTC.

Many counts were recorded for this clonotype. CDR3 DNA: TGTGCCAGCAGTTTATTGGGGGTTCCCTATGGCTACACCTTC. Translated: CASSLLGVPYGYTF. The chain combines TRBV28 with TRBJ1-2, with D possibly matching TRBD1 (5 bases). This CDR3 has 14 amino acids. Germline loops: CDR1 MDHEN, CDR2 SYDVKM. Trimming removed 1 base at V and 4 bases at J, with 10 bases between.

This clonotype was counted many times. The J gene is TRBJ1-6, the V gene TRBV28; D may be TRBD1 (5 bases). V was pared by 5 bases and J by 2 bases, with 13 bases between. The CDR3 totals 16 residues. CDR1 and CDR2 (germline): MDHEN, SYDVKM. The CDR3 nucleotides are TGTGCCAGCAGTCCCTCGGGACGGGCCTATAATTCACCCCTCCACTTT. This translates into CASSPSGRAYNSPLHF.

V gene TRBV6-9 combines with J gene TRBJ1-5; D is possibly TRBD1 (5 bases). V was shortened by 3 bases and J by 5 bases, with 8 bases between the two germline ends. This CDR3 is built from 13 residues. Per germline, CDR1 MNHGY and CDR2 SVAAGI. CDR3 protein: CASSYPGHQPQHF. The CDR3, as DNA: TGTGCCAGCAGTTACCCAGGGCATCAGCCCCAGCATTTT.

The V gene is TRBV20-1, the J gene TRBJ2-7, with 12 bases lining up with TRBD2. CDR1 and CDR2 from the germline V gene are DFQATT and SNEGSKA (reference sequence). V trimming: 0 bases; J trimming: 2 bases; junction bases outside the gene matches: 5. The CDR3 sequence is 16 residues long. DNA of the CDR3: TGCAGTGCTAGAGATTCGGCTAGCGGGAGGGCCTACGAGCAGTACTTC. Translating it yields CSARDSASGRAYEQYF.

There are many counts of this clonotype. The V and J genes are TRBV27 and TRBJ2-7, with D possibly being TRBD2 (5 bases). Between the trimmed V and J ends, which lost 5 bases and 0 bases, there was a span of 14 bases. Per germline, CDR1 MNHEY and CDR2 SMNVEV (reference sequence). The CDR3 consists of 15 residues. CDR3 in DNA: TGTGCCAGCAGTCCATACACGGGAAGCTCCTACGAGCAGTACTTC. Encoded protein: CASSPYTGSSYEQYF.

Many counts were recorded for this clonotype. This chain links TRBV14 with TRBJ1-1, with 9 bases fitting TRBD1. V lost 3 bases, J lost 6 bases, and 5 bases stayed unmatched. The CDR3 runs 14 residues. CDR1 and CDR2 from the germline V gene are SGHDN and FVKESK. Here the CDR3 DNA reads TGTGCCAGCAGCCATGGGACAGGGAGGGCTGAAGCTTTCTTT. This codes for CASSHGTGRAEAFF.

This clonotype was observed many times. This chain links TRBV11-3 with TRBJ2-7; tentatively, D is TRBD2 (7 bases). Trimming shortened V by 5 bases and J by 2 bases, and 13 bases separated the two germline ends. The CDR3 runs 14 residues. In germline, CDR1 is SGHNT, CDR2 YENEEA. DNA for the CDR3: TGTGCCAGCAGCCCGGGGGCGGGGGCCTACGAGCAGTACTTC. Encoded protein: CASSPGAGAYEQYF.

This clonotype occurred many times. The genes are TRBV2 and TRBJ1-2; no clear D gene. Deletions cut 6 bases from V and 8 bases from J, with 7 bases between. The CDR3 totals 10 residues. Germline lookup yields CDR1 SNHLY and CDR2 FYNNEI. The CDR3 here is CASSLRGYTF. The CDR3 DNA reads as TGTGCCAGCAGCCTTCGGGGCTACACCTTC. Looking up the rest from reference TRBV2 and TRBJ1-2 gives the full variable domain: EPEVTQTPSHQVTQMGQEVILRCVPISNHLYFYWYRQILGQKVEFLVSFYNNEISEKSEIFDDQFSVERPDGSNFTLKIRSTKLEDSAMYFCASSLRGYTFGSGTRLTVV.